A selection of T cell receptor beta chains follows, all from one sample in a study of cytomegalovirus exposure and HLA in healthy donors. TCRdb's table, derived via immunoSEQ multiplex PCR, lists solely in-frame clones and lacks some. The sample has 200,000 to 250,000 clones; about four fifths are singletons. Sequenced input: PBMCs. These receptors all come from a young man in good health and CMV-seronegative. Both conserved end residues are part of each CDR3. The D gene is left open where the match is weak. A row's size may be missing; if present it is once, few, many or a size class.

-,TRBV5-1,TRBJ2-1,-,TGCGCCAGCAGCTTAGGGAGGACCTACAATGAGCAGTTCTTC,CASSLGRTYNEQFF
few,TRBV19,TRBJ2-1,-,TGTGCCAGTACGGAGGACCACAGAAGGGAGCAGTTCTTC,CASTEDHRREQFF
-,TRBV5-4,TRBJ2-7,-,TGTGCCAGCAGCCCCCGGACTCTTGGGGAGCAGTACTTC,CASSPRTLGEQYF
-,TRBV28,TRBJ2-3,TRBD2,TGTGCCAGTTCCCCTATCGAGCGGGGGAGAAGCTATACGCAGTATTTT,CASSPIERGRSYTQYF
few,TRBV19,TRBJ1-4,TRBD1,TGTGCCAGCAGACTCCGGGACAGGGCTGAAAAACTGTTTTTT,CASRLRDRAEKLFF
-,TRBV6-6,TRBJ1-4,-,TGTGCCAGCAGTTACCCTGGGGGCGAAAAACTGTTTTTT,CASSYPGGEKLFF
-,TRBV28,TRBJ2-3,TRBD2,TGTGCCAGCAGGCACACTAGCGGAGATTTCACAGATACGCAGTATTTT,CASRHTSGDFTDTQYF
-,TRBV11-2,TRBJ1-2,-,TGTGCCAGCAGCTTAGTATCAGATAACTATGGCTACACCTTC,CASSLVSDNYGYTF
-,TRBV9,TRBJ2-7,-,TGTGCCAGCAGCGTAACCCCCGAGGAGTCCTACGAGCAGTACTTC,CASSVTPEESYEQYF
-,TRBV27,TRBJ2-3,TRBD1,TGTGCCAGCAGTCCGGGACAGAGCACAGATACGCAGTATTTT,CASSPGQSTDTQYF
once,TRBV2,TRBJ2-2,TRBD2,TGTGCCAGCAGGAAAAGGGGACTAGCTTATGGGACCGGGGAGCTGTTTTTT,CASRKRGLAYGTGELFF
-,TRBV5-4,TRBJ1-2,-,TGTGCCAGCAGCTTGGGCACAGGGATCTATGGCTACACCTTC,CASSLGTGIYGYTF
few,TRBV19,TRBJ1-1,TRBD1,TGTGCCAGTAGTGACGACAGGGGGAACACTGAAGCTTTCTTT,CASSDDRGNTEAFF
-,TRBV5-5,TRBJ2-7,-,TGTGCCAGCAGCCGCCAGGCCGATAGCTCCTACGAGCAGTACTTC,CASSRQADSSYEQYF
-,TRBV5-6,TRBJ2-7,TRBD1,TGTGCCAGCAGCTTCGACAGGGGTTCCTACGAGCAGTACTTC,CASSFDRGSYEQYF
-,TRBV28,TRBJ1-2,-,TGTGCCAGCAGTTTGGAGGACCTTTTTACTGGCTACACCTTC,CASSLEDLFTGYTF
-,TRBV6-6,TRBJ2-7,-,TGTGCCAGCAGCCAACGAAGGGGCTACGAGCAGTACTTC,CASSQRRGYEQYF
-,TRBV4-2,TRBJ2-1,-,TGTGCCAGCAGCCAAGAGGTAGGCGGTGATTACTCCTACAATGAGCAGTTCTTC,CASSQEVGGDYSYNEQFF
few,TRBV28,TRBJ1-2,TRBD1,TGTGCCAGCAGTATATCGACAGGGTCCTTCTATGGCTACACCTTC,CASSISTGSFYGYTF
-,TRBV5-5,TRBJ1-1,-,TGTGCCAGCAGCGCTTCCAGGGGAAGCGACACTGAAGCTTTCTTT,CASSASRGSDTEAFF
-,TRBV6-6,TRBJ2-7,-,TGTGCCAGCAGTTACTTAGGTCTAGCTTACGAGCAGTACTTC,CASSYLGLAYEQYF
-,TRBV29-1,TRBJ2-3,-,TGCAGCTCGGTTGGGGTAGGGGTGACAGATACGCAGTATTTT,CSSVGVGVTDTQYF
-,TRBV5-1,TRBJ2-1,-,TGCGCCAGCAGCTCGGGAGTTTACAATGAGCAGTTCTTC,CASSSGVYNEQFF
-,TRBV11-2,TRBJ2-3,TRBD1,TGTGCCAGCTCTTGGACAGGGAGCACAGATACGCAGTATTTT,CASSWTGSTDTQYF
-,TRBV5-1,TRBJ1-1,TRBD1,TGCGCCAGCAGCTTGGGGCAGGGGGCCAGGTGGTGGGACACTGAAGCTTTCTTT,CASSLGQGARWWDTEAFF
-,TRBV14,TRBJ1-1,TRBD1,TGTGCCAGCAGCCACCTACCCGGGACAGGGATTGAAGCTTTCTTT,CASSHLPGTGIEAFF
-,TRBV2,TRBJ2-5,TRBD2,TGTGCCAGCAGTCGTAGCGGGGGGGCCAAAGAGACCCAGTACTTC,CASSRSGGAKETQYF
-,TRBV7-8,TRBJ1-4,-,TGTGCCAGCAGCTTAAATCAGGGTCTCGGCGGCGTTGAAAAACTGTTTTTT,CASSLNQGLGGVEKLFF
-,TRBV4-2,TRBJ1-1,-,TGTGCCAGCAGTAATACGGGGAATTCTGAAGCTTTCTTT,CASSNTGNSEAFF
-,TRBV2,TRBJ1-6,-,TGTGCCAGCAGTGAAGCGGCGGGACTGCCTAATTCACCCCTCCACTTT,CASSEAAGLPNSPLHF
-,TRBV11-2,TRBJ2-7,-,TGTGCCAGCAGCTCCACGGTCGGACGGGGGTTTACGTACGAGCAGTACTTC,CASSSTVGRGFTYEQYF
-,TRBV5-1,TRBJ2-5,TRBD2,TGCGCCAGCAGCTTGGATGCGGGGGGGTACCAAGAGACCCAGTACTTC,CASSLDAGGYQETQYF
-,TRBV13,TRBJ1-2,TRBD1,TGTGCCAGCAGCTCCACAGGGGGCTATGGCTACACCTTC,CASSSTGGYGYTF
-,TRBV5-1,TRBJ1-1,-,TGCGCCAGCAGACAGGGTACAGGTAACACTGAAGCTTTCTTT,CASRQGTGNTEAFF
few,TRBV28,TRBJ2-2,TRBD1,TGTGCCAGCAGAATCAGGACAGGGAACACCGGGGAGCTGTTTTTT,CASRIRTGNTGELFF
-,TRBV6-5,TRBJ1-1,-,TGTGCCAGCAGACTAAAACTGAACACTGAAGCTTTCTTT,CASRLKLNTEAFF
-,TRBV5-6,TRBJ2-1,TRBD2,TGTGCCAGCAGCGACACTGGGACTAGCGGATCCCGATTCAATGAGCAGTTCTTC,CASSDTGTSGSRFNEQFF
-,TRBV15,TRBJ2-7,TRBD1,TGTGCCACCAGCAATGGGGGACAGGCCTCCTACGAGCAGTACTTC,CATSNGGQASYEQYF
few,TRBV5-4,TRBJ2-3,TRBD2,TGTGCCAGCAGCCAGGGTGGGGGGGGGACAGATACGCAGTATTTT,CASSQGGGGTDTQYF
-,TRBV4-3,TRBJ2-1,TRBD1,TGCGCCAGCAGCCAAGTATGGGACAGGGCGTACAATGAGCAGTTCTTC,CASSQVWDRAYNEQFF
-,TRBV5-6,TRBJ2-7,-,TGTGCCAGCAGCTCCCTATTCCACTTGACAGGGACTTCGTACGAGCAGTACTTC,CASSSLFHLTGTSYEQYF
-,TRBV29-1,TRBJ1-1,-,TGCAGGGCTAGTTCCTTTCGGGGATCGGCTGAAGCTTTCTTT,CRASSFRGSAEAFF
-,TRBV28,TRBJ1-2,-,TGTGCCAGCAGTTTAAGGTTGATGGACAGCCCCTATGGCTACACCTTC,CASSLRLMDSPYGYTF
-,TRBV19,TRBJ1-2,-,TGTGCCAGCACGCAATCGATGGAGGGCCACACCTTC,CASTQSMEGHTF
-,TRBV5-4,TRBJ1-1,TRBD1,TGTGCCAGCAGCTGGAGCCGGGACAGGGAGGCTTTCTTT,CASSWSRDREAFF
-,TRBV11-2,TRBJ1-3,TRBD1,TGTGCCAGCAGCTCAACAGACAGGGGCTCTGGAAACACCATATATTTT,CASSSTDRGSGNTIYF
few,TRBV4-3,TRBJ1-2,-,TGCGCCAGCAGCCAGGCTCTTGTTGTGGGAGCGGGTGGCTACACCTTC,CASSQALVVGAGGYTF
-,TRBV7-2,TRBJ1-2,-,TGTGCCAGCAGCTTATGGGGGGAGGGGCGTTATGGCTACACCTTC,CASSLWGEGRYGYTF
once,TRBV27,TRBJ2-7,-,TGTGCCAGCAAAGAGGACATACTCTCCTACGAGCAGTACTTC,CASKEDILSYEQYF
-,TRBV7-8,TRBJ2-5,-,TGTGCCAGCAGCCTCGGGACAGCGCAGCGGGTCCAAGAGACCCAGTACTTC,CASSLGTAQRVQETQYF
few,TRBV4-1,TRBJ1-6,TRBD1,TGCGCCAGCAGCCAGCGGGACAGCCATAATTCACCCCTCCACTTT,CASSQRDSHNSPLHF
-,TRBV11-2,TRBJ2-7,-,TGTGCCAGCAGCCCGGTCAAGGGGGACTACGAGCAGTACTTC,CASSPVKGDYEQYF